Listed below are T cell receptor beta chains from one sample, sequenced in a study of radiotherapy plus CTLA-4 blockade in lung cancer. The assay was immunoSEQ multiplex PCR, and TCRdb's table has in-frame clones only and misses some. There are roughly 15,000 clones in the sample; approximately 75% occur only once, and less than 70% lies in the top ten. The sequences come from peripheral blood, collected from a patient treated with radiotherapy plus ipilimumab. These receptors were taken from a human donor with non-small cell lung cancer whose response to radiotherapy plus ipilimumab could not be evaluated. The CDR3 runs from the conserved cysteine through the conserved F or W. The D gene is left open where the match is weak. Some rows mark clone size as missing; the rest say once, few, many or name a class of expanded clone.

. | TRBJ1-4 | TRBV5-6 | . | CASSLWGEDEKLFF | TGTGCCAGCAGCTTGTGGGGGGAGGATGAAAAACTGTTTTTT
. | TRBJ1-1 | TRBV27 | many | CASRVGQRAFF | TGTGCCAGCAGGGTGGGGCAAAGAGCTTTCTTT
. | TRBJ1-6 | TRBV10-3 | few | CASNRAQNNSPLHF | TGTGCCTCGAACAGGGCACAGAATAATTCACCCCTCCACTTT
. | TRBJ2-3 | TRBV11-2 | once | CASSLGLTDTQYF | TGTGCCAGCAGCTTAGGTCTCACAGATACGCAGTATTTT
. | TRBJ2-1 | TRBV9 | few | CASSVELGEQFF | TGTGCCAGCAGCGTAGAACTCGGTGAGCAGTTCTTC
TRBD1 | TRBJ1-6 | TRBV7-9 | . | CASSSGQGAYNSPLHF | TGTGCCAGCAGCTCAGGACAGGGCGCCTATAATTCACCCCTCCACTTT
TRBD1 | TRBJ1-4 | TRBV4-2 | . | CASSQSLPRGQGYNEKLFF | TGTGCCAGCAGCCAATCCCTCCCCCGGGGACAGGGGTACAATGAAAAACTGTTTTTT
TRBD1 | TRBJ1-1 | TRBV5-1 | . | CASRWTGADTEAFF | TGCGCCAGCAGATGGACAGGGGCGGACACTGAAGCTTTCTTT
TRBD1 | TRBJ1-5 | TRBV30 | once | CAWEQGDQPQHF | TGTGCCTGGGAACAGGGGGACCAGCCCCAGCATTTT
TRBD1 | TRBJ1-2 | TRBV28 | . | CATTSRGRRTGYTF | TGTGCCACAACTTCAAGGGGGCGCCGGACTGGCTACACCTTC
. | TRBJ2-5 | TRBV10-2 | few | CASSEWTPRRETQYF | TGCGCCAGCAGTGAATGGACTCCCCGTCGGGAGACCCAGTACTTC
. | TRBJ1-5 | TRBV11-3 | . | CASSLGPDQPQHF | TGTGCCAGCAGCTTAGGTCCCGATCAGCCCCAGCATTTT
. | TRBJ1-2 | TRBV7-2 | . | CASSLVYEEYGYTF | TGTGCCAGCAGCTTAGTATATGAGGAGTATGGCTACACCTTC
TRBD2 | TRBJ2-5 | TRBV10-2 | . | CASSSTSGGEETQYF | TGCGCCAGCAGTTCGACTAGCGGGGGTGAAGAGACCCAGTACTTC
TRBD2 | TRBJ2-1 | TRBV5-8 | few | CASSSLGGTGAYNEQFF | TGTGCCAGCAGCTCCCTGGGGGGGACGGGGGCCTACAATGAGCAGTTCTTC
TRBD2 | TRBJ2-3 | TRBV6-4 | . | CASSDSGGGAIDTQYF | TGTGCCAGCAGTGACTCGGGCGGGGGGGCGATAGATACGCAGTATTTT
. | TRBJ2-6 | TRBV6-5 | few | CASRAQGFGANVLTF | TGTGCCAGCAGGGCTCAGGGGTTTGGGGCCAACGTCCTGACTTTC
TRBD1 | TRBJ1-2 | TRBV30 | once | CAWTMRTGPSGYTF | TGTGCCTGGACCATGCGGACAGGACCCAGCGGCTACACCTTC
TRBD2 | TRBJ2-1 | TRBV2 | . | CASSPLAGGGREQFF | TGTGCCAGCAGCCCGTTGGCGGGGGGAGGCAGGGAGCAGTTCTTC
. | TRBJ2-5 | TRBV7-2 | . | CASSRSGETQYF | TGTGCCAGCAGCCGATCGGGTGAGACCCAGTACTTC
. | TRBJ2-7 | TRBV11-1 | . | CASSLYGGPTFSYEQYF | TGTGCCAGCAGCTTATATGGGGGCCCAACATTTTCCTACGAGCAGTACTTC
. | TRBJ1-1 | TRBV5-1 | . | CASSLVSQGGTEAFF | TGCGCCAGCAGCTTGGTGTCCCAAGGAGGCACTGAAGCTTTCTTT
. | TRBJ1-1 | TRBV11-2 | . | CASSLWGGAGSEAFF | TGTGCCAGCAGCTTATGGGGCGGGGCTGGGAGTGAAGCTTTCTTT
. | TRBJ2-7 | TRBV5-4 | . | CASSLVAARAEEQYF | TGTGCCAGCAGCTTGGTGGCGGCCCGAGCGGAAGAGCAGTACTTC
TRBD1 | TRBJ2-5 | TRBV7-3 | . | CASSLTGQGETQYF | TGTGCCAGCAGCTTAACGGGACAGGGAGAGACCCAGTACTTC
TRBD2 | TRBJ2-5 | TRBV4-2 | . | CASSPIAGGETQYF | TGTGCCAGCAGCCCTATAGCGGGGGGGGAGACCCAGTACTTC
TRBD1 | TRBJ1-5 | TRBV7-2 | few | CASSTGGGGNQPQHF | TGTGCCAGCAGTACAGGGGGCGGTGGCAATCAGCCCCAGCATTTT
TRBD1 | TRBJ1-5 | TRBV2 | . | CASSPQQGGNQPQHF | TGTGCCAGCAGCCCTCAACAGGGGGGAAATCAGCCCCAGCATTTT
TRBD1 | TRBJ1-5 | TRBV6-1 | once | CASSSAGGGRQPQHF | TGTGCCAGCAGTAGCGCAGGGGGAGGACGTCAGCCCCAGCATTTT
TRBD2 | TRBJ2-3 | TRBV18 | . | CASLGLAGGQDTQYF | TGTGCCAGCCTCGGACTAGCGGGGGGGCAAGATACGCAGTATTTT
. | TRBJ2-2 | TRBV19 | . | CASSMDRNTGELFF | TGTGCCAGTAGTATGGACAGAAACACCGGGGAGCTGTTTTTT
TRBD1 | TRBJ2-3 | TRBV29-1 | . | CSVQGVGTLSTDTQYF | TGCAGCGTTCAGGGGGTCGGAACTCTTAGCACAGATACGCAGTATTTT
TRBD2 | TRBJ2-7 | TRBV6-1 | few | CASSTATSGSYEQYF | TGTGCCAGCAGCACAGCGACTAGCGGTTCCTACGAGCAGTACTTC
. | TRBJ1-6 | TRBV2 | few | CASSDREVVSSPLHF | TGTGCCAGCAGTGATAGGGAGGTGGTAAGTTCACCCCTCCACTTT
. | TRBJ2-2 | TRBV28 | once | CASSLYGTRNTGELFF | TGTGCCAGCAGTTTATACGGGACAAGGAACACCGGGGAGCTGTTTTTT
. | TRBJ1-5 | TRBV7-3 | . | CASSIGGSGGPQHF | TGTGCCAGCAGCATAGGAGGATCCGGGGGGCCCCAGCATTTT
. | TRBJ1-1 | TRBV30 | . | CAWRTSTVSEAFF | TGTGCCTGGAGGACGTCGACAGTCAGTGAAGCTTTCTTT
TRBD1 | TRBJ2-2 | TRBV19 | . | CASSITRTGNTGELFF | TGTGCCAGTAGTATAACCCGGACAGGGAACACCGGGGAGCTGTTTTTT
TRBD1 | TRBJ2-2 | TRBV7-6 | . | CASSLNRGSTGELFF | TGTGCCAGCAGCTTAAACAGGGGTTCCACCGGGGAGCTGTTTTTT
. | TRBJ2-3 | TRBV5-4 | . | CASSAGQPSTDTQYF | TGTGCCAGCAGCGCGGGACAGCCCAGCACAGATACGCAGTATTTT
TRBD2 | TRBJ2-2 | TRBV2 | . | CASRATSGGATGELFF | TGTGCCAGCAGAGCGACTAGCGGGGGGGCCACCGGGGAGCTGTTTTTT
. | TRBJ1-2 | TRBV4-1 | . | CASSQDGAGRFFYGYTF | TGCGCCAGCAGCCAAGATGGGGCAGGGAGGTTTTTCTATGGCTACACCTTC
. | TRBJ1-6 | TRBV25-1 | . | CASSDNTRGNSPLHF | TGTGCCAGCAGTGACAATACGAGGGGGAATTCACCCCTCCACTTT
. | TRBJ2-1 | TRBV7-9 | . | CASSFRQDYNEQFF | TGTGCCAGCAGCTTCAGACAGGACTACAATGAGCAGTTCTTC
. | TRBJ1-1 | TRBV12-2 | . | CASRQRLWEGRETEAFF | TGTGCAAGTCGACAGAGGCTATGGGAGGGCAGGGAGACTGAAGCTTTCTTT
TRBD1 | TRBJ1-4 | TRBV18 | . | CASSQGQGEKLFF | TGTGCCAGCTCACAGGGACAGGGTGAAAAACTGTTTTTT